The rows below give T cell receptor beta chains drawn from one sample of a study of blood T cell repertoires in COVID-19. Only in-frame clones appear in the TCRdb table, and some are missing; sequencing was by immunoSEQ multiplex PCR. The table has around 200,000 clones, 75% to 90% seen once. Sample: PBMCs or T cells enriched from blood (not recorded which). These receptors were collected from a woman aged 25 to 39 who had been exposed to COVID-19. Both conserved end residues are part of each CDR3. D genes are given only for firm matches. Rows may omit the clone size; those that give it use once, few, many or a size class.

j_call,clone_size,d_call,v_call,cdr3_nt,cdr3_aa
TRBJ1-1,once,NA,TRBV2,TGTGCGCCTAGGCGGGATCCTTCGGGGGCTTTCTTT,CAPRRDPSGAFF
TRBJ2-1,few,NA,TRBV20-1,TGCAGTGCTAGTGAAGGGGGGGACGTTTACAATGAGCAGTTCTTC,CSASEGGDVYNEQFF
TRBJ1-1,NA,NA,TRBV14,TGTGCCAGCAGCCAAGGTGTTAGGGCAGGGGCGTCTGAAGCTTTCTTT,CASSQGVRAGASEAFF
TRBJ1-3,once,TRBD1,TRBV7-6,TGTGCCAGCAGCTACTCCGGGACAGGATTCTCTGGAAACACCATATATTTT,CASSYSGTGFSGNTIYF
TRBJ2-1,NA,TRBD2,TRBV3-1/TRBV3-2,TGTGCCAGCAGCCAGGGACTAGCGGTATACAATGAGCAGTTCTTC,CASSQGLAVYNEQFF
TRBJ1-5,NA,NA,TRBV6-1,TGTGCCAGCAGTGAAGCGCTCGGGAGGGTTGAGCCCCAGCATTTT,CASSEALGRVEPQHF
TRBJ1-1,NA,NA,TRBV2,TGTGCCAGCAGACCCACTGCCACTGAAGCTTTCTTT,CASRPTATEAFF
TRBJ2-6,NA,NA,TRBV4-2,TGTGCCAGCAGCCAAGCGACTCGGACTCGGCGCGGGGCCAACGTCCTGACTTTC,CASSQATRTRRGANVLTF
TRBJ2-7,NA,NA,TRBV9,TGTGCCAGCAGCGCCAGACAGGCCCCTTCCTACGAGCAGTACTTC,CASSARQAPSYEQYF
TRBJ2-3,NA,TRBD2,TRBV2,TGTGCCAGCAGCGGGAGGGGACTAGCGAGGTCGGCAGATACGCAGTATTTT,CASSGRGLARSADTQYF
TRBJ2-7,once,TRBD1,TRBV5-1,TGCGCCAGCAGCACCGGGACAGGGGACGAGCAGTACTTC,CASSTGTGDEQYF
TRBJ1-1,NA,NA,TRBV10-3,TGTGCCATCAGTGAACGACAGACAGCTTTCGGGAACACTGAAGCTTTCTTT,CAISERQTAFGNTEAFF
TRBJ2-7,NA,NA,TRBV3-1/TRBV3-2,TGTGCCAGCAGCCAAGAGAGAAACTACTACGAGCAGTACTTC,CASSQERNYYEQYF
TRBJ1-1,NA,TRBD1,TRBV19,TGTGCCAGTAGTAGAACAGGGGGATTCAGGAACACTGAAGCTTTCTTT,CASSRTGGFRNTEAFF
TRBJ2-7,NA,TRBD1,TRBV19,TGTGCCAGTAGGAGGACCGGGACAGGGGGATACGAGCAGTACTTC,CASRRTGTGGYEQYF
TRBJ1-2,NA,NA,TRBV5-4,TGTGCCAGCAGCTTGGCTGCTGGCGGGCAGATCTATGGCTACACCTTC,CASSLAAGGQIYGYTF
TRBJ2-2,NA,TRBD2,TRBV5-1,TGCGCCAGCAGCTTGACTAGCGGGGGCTCCGGGGAGCTGTTTTTT,CASSLTSGGSGELFF
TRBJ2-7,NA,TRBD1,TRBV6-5,TGTGCCAGCAGCGTTAGGACAGGGATGCGAGAGCAGTACTTC,CASSVRTGMREQYF
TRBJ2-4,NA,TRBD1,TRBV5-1,TGCGCCAGCAGCTTGGCCGGACAGGTCGGGTACTTC,CASSLAGQVGYF
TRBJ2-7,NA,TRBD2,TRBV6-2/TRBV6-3,TGTGCCAGCAGTTGGTTGTTAGCGGGGACCCTCTCCTACGAGCAGTACTTC,CASSWLLAGTLSYEQYF
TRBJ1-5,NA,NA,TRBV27,TGTGCCAGCAGTTTGGAGGGGTTCGGCAATCAGCCCCAGCATTTT,CASSLEGFGNQPQHF
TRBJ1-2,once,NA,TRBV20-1,TGCAGTGCTAGAGTTGAGGGAGACTTC,CSARVEGDF
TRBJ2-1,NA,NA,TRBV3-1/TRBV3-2,TGTGCCAGCAGCCAAGAGGGAGTAGGGTCTGGGGATGAGCAGTTCTTC,CASSQEGVGSGDEQFF
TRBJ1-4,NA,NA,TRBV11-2,TGTGCCAGCAGCCCCCTTACAAGCGGCCTCAACTCAAATGAAAAACTGTTTTTT,CASSPLTSGLNSNEKLFF
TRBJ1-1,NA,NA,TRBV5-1,TGCGCCAGCAGCTTGGAATCGACAGCCACTGAAGCTTTCTTT,CASSLESTATEAFF
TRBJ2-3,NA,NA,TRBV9,TGTGCCAGCAGCGCCTCCTCCGGGGGGCCTGGCACAGATACGCAGTATTTT,CASSASSGGPGTDTQYF
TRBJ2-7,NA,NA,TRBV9,TGTGCCAGCAGCGTAGGCTCAGGGCACCACGAGCAGTACTTC,CASSVGSGHHEQYF
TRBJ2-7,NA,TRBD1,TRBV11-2,TGTGCCAGCAGCCGGGTGGGACAGGGCTACGAGCAGTACTTC,CASSRVGQGYEQYF
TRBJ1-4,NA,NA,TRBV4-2,TGTGCCAGCAGCCAAGAGTTAGCCACTAATGAAAAACTGTTTTTT,CASSQELATNEKLFF
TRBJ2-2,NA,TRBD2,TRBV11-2,TGTGCCAGCAGCTTAGTTAGCGGGGGGGCGAAGGAGCTGTTTTTT,CASSLVSGGAKELFF
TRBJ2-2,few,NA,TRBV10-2,TGCGCCAGCAGTGACGGGAACACCGGGGAGCTGTTTTTT,CASSDGNTGELFF
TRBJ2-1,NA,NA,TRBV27,TGTGCCAGCAGTCCGGAACAGGGATCCTACAATGAGCAGTTCTTC,CASSPEQGSYNEQFF
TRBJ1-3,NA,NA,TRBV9,TGTGCCAGCAGCTCAGGGACTTTTGAAGAAAACACCATATATTTT,CASSSGTFEENTIYF
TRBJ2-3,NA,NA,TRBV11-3,TGTGCCAGCAGCTTAGGTTGGCGGGGGCCCGACACAGATACGCAGTATTTT,CASSLGWRGPDTDTQYF
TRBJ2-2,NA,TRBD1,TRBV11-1,TGTGCCAGCAGCTTACACAGGGGTACCACCGGGGAGCTGTTTTTT,CASSLHRGTTGELFF
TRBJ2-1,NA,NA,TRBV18,TGTGCCAGCTCACCCGTGGAAGGGGCTTCTGGCCACAATGAGCAGTTCTTC,CASSPVEGASGHNEQFF
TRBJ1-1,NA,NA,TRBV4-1,TGCGCCAGCAGCCAACAGGAAACTAAAGGGGCTTACACTGAAGCTTTCTTT,CASSQQETKGAYTEAFF
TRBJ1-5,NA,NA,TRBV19,TGTGCCAGTACCCAGGGGCTGGTTCAGCCCCAGCATTTT,CASTQGLVQPQHF
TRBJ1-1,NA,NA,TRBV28,TGTGCCAGCAGTTCTGCGGGGCAGGGTGACACTGAAGCTTTCTTT,CASSSAGQGDTEAFF
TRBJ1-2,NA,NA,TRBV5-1,TGCGCCAGCAGCTCACAGGGTCACTATGGCTACACCTTC,CASSSQGHYGYTF
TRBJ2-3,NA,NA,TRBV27,TGTGCCAGCAGTTCGGTCGGGTACGGATTTAGCACAGATACGCAGTATTTT,CASSSVGYGFSTDTQYF
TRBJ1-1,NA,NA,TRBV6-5,TGTGCCAGCATTAGGACTTCTGAAGCTTTCTTT,CASIRTSEAFF
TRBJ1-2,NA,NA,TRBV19,TGTGCCAGTAGCCCCGGGGGTATCGCACCGGAGGGCTACACCTTC,CASSPGGIAPEGYTF
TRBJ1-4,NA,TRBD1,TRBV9,TGTGCCAGCAGCGCGACAGGGTCCGAAAAACTGTTTTTT,CASSATGSEKLFF
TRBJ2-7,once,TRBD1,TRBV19,TGTGCCAGTAGCTTCGGGACAGAATCCTACGAGCAGTACTTC,CASSFGTESYEQYF
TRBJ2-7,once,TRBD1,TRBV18,TGTGCCAGCTCACCATCGACAGGGGGGTACGGCGAGCAGTACTTC,CASSPSTGGYGEQYF
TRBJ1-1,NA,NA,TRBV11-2,TGTGCCAGCAGAACGGGGACTGAAGCTTTCTTT,CASRTGTEAFF
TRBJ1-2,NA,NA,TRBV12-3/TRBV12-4,TGTGCCAGCAGTTTAGGGGGGGTAAGCTACACCTTC,CASSLGGVSYTF
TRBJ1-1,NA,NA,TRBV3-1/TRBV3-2,TGTGCCAGCAGGCCTACAGGAGGAGGGACTGAAGCTTTCTTT,CASRPTGGGTEAFF
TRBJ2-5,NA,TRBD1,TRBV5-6,TGTGCCAGCAGCGGGACAGTCCAAGAGACCCAGTACTTC,CASSGTVQETQYF
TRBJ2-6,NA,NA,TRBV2,TGTGCCAGCAGTGAACTGGTCAGTTTTTTTTCTGGGGCCAACGTCCTGACTTTC,CASSELVSFFSGANVLTF
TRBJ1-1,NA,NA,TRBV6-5,TGTGCCAGCAGTTACTCCGAGGGGGTAGGCACTGAAGCTTTCTTT,CASSYSEGVGTEAFF
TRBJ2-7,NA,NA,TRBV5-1,TGCGCCAGCACCGGGACATTCTACGAGCAGTACTTC,CASTGTFYEQYF